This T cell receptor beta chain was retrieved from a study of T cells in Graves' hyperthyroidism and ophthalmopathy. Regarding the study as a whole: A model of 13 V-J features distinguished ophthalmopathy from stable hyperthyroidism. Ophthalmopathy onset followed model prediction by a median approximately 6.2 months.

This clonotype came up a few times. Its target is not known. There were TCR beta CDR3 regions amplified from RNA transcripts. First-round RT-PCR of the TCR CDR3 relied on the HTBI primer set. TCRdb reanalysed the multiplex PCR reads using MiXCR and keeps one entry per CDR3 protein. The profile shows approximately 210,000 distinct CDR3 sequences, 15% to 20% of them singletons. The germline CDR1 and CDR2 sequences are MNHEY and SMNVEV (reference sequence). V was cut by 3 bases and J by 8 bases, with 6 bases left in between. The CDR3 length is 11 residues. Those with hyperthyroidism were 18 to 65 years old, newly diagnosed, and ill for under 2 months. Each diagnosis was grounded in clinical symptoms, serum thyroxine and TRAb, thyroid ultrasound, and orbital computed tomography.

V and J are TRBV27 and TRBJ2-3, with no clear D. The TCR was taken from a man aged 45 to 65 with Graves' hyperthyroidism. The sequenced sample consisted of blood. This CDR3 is CASSFRGTQYF. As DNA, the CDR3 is TGTGCCAGCAGTTTTAGAGGTACGCAGTATTTT.